This entry is about one T cell receptor beta chain. What it binds is unknown. This sample includes further DNA sequences coding for the same CDR3. The V end was cut by 2 bases, the J end by 2 bases, with 9 bases between. CDR3 length: 14 residues. Germline V lookup: CDR1 MDHEN, CDR2 SYDVKM. This record belongs to a study of OX40 agonist ivuxolimab in advanced cancers. For the study at large: Clinicians treated patients with ivuxolimab, an agonistic anti-OX40 (CD134) antibody. Patients assigned to dose escalation were diagnosed with hepatocellular carcinoma, melanoma, renal cell or head and neck cancer.

Sequencing was performed with immunoSEQ multiplex PCR; in TCRdb, only in-frame clones are kept and a portion is missing. The top ten clones hold about 0.49% of a sample with about 100,000 clones, 91% of them seen once. The study, taken as a whole, reports: At 0.1 to 3.0 mg/kg, CD4+ and CD8+ blood T cells expanded clonally by week 6. Antigen targets of the expanded peripheral T cells went undetermined.

The starting material was CD4+ or CD8+ T cells sorted from blood, obtained in a trial of the OX40 agonist ivuxolimab. This receptor was obtained from an adult with an advanced solid tumor such as melanoma, head and neck, liver or kidney cancer. The V call is TRBV28, the J call TRBJ1-2, with no clear D. Here the CDR3 reads CASSLSGGNYGYTF. For the CDR3, the DNA is TGTGCCAGCAGTTTAAGTGGCGGGAACTATGGCTACACCTTC.